Below, one T cell receptor (beta chain) is given with its context. The antigen is unknown. This sample is part of a study of cytomegalovirus exposure and HLA in healthy donors. For the study at large: Unique TCRs from HLA-typed donors, 65 million to 85 million of them, were held in an early data release. General study results and limits: Among immune exposure information, only CMV serostatus was available. According to the study, 160 or so TCR beta chains were cytomegalovirus-associated. By HLA locus, TCR association rates varied in a later analysis, with DRB1 showing the most and HLA-C the fewest.

The PCR made use of 60 Vbeta and 13 Jbeta primers. The table came from immunoSEQ multiplex PCR; TCRdb's copy has only in-frame clones and leaves some out. The table includes some 160,000 clones, 86% detected once. The CDR3 spans 17 residues. Trimming shortened V by 2 bases and J by 4 bases, and 18 bases separated the two germline ends. The germline V gene encodes CDR1 LNHDA and CDR2 SQIVND (reference sequence). The origin of this receptor is a woman aged 18-29 years in good health and CMV-seronegative. The chain links TRBV19 to TRBJ2-1; possible D gene TRBD1, 6 bases. The specimen was PBMCs. CDR3 amino acids: CASSINPGQLLYNEQFF. CDR3 nucleotides: TGTGCCAGTAGTATAAATCCCGGACAGCTTCTTTACAATGAGCAGTTCTTC.